This T cell receptor beta chain was found in a study of blood T cell repertoires in COVID-19. The overall study: From the United States, Italy and Spain came samples of acute and convalescent COVID-19. PBMCs, B-cell-depleted T cells, or T cells provided the cDNA or gDNA that made up the material.

From germline, CDR1 is SGHNT and CDR2 YYREEE (reference sequence). CDR3 size: 12 residues. V was shortened by 1 base and J by 5 bases, with 4 bases between the two germline ends. As handled by the study authors: Estimated nucleated cell counts came from reference gene primer amplification. Sequencing was performed with immunoSEQ multiplex PCR; in TCRdb, only in-frame clones are kept and a portion is missing. From that table come the V and J calls and clone size; the DNA was used to work out D and trimming. The sample lists about 150,000 clones, 79% occurring once. V gene TRBV5-4 combines with J gene TRBJ2-1; no firm D call. The receptor's source is a man aged 50 or older with active or convalescent COVID-19. Material for sequencing was peripheral blood. CDR3 residues: CASSLLNNEQFF. In DNA, the CDR3 is TGTGCCAGCAGCTTGTTAAACAATGAGCAGTTCTTC.